The rows below give T cell receptor beta chains drawn from one sample of a study of blood T cell repertoires in COVID-19. This table comes from immunoSEQ multiplex PCR, and its TCRdb copy is limited to in-frame clones, with some not included. This table has about 140,000 clones, 70% to 85% appearing once. Sample: PBMCs or T cells enriched from blood (not recorded which). Source of these receptors: a woman aged 18-35 years who had been exposed to COVID-19. Both conserved end residues are part of each CDR3. Each record gives: D gene, V gene, CDR3 protein. D genes are given only for firm matches.

D: .; V: TRBV28; CDR3: CASSFTGITTEAFF
D: .; V: TRBV21-1; CDR3: CASRTPGHSNQPQHF
D: .; V: TRBV16; CDR3: CASSQSSQAKQYF
D: TRBD1; V: TRBV30; CDR3: CAWSVGQGHYSNQPQHF
D: TRBD2; V: TRBV4-3; CDR3: CASSHSGTSGQETQYF
D: .; V: TRBV19; CDR3: CASSTLTTTDTQYF
D: .; V: TRBV3-1/TRBV3-2; CDR3: CASSQEAGTLAKNIQYF
D: .; V: TRBV6-5; CDR3: CASRIDGGSNSPLHF
D: TRBD1; V: TRBV10-1; CDR3: CASSGQGYNEQFF
D: .; V: TRBV18; CDR3: CASSPQDTGGYTF
D: TRBD1; V: TRBV9; CDR3: CASSPKPRQGFRYGYTF
D: TRBD1; V: TRBV30; CDR3: CAWSDKRTGGRETQYF
D: TRBD2; V: TRBV7-2; CDR3: CASSFPTSGNDEQFF
D: TRBD1; V: TRBV11-2; CDR3: CASSLGQGIAGNTIYF
D: TRBD1; V: TRBV7-9; CDR3: CASSLKAGTAGYGYTF
D: TRBD1; V: TRBV27; CDR3: CASMDTGGGDTQYF
D: TRBD2; V: TRBV10-1; CDR3: CASSASGANYNEQFF
D: TRBD2; V: TRBV7-2; CDR3: CASSLRTSGSFMVLNEQFF
D: TRBD1; V: TRBV12-3/TRBV12-4; CDR3: CASSPGTGEKLFF
D: .; V: TRBV3-1/TRBV3-2; CDR3: CASSQDYGQSYNEQFF
D: .; V: TRBV3-1/TRBV3-2; CDR3: CASSQETLRARSYEQYF
D: TRBD2; V: TRBV5-4; CDR3: CASSLGKLAGDTGELFF
D: .; V: TRBV7-9; CDR3: CASSLGLAGNEQFF
D: .; V: TRBV28; CDR3: CASRMGHYTFF
D: .; V: TRBV7-9; CDR3: CASSLEQWGYTF
D: TRBD2; V: TRBV14; CDR3: CASSPTAGLAGVSSYNEQFF
D: TRBD2; V: TRBV11-3; CDR3: CASSLAGGGLAGQQYF
D: TRBD1; V: TRBV27; CDR3: CASSRWDRDSYGYTF
D: .; V: TRBV30; CDR3: CAWTLPQVYYGYTF
D: .; V: TRBV10-2; CDR3: CASSGPETNTEAFF
D: .; V: TRBV6-1; CDR3: CASSEHSTVQETQYF
D: TRBD1; V: TRBV19; CDR3: CASRAGTANTGELFF
D: TRBD2; V: TRBV4-1; CDR3: CASSQSGRALGEQYF
D: TRBD2; V: TRBV19; CDR3: CASLLLAGNFTDEQFF
D: .; V: TRBV15; CDR3: CATSSSLRPDNEQFF
D: .; V: TRBV5-8; CDR3: CASSNTGISNQPQHF
D: .; V: TRBV9; CDR3: CASGDGRTYNEQFF
D: TRBD1; V: TRBV28; CDR3: CASSGDKGTGYTDTQYF